These T cell receptor beta chains were read from a single sample in a study of shared clonotypes between healthy human individuals. Data came from immunoSEQ multiplex PCR; TCRdb stores just in-frame clones and leaves some out. This table holds millions of clones, 90% to 95% found once. The specimen was naive CD4+ T cells sorted from blood. The receptors were gathered from a man between 18 and 29 years old in good health. Both conserved end residues are part of each CDR3. A D gene is named only where the DNA matches it firmly. Not all rows give a size; the values are once, few, many and, for expanded clones, a class.

v_call	d_call	clone_size	j_call	cdr3_nt	cdr3_aa
TRBV10-1	TRBD2	NA	TRBJ2-5	TGCGCCAGCAGTGAGTATAGGCTAGCGGGATATTTAGTTGAAGAGACCCAGTACTTC	CASSEYRLAGYLVEETQYF
TRBV6-5	NA	NA	TRBJ1-1	TGTGCCAGCAGTTACTCGGGCGGGAACACTGAAGCTTTCTTT	CASSYSGGNTEAFF
TRBV10-3	TRBD2	NA	TRBJ2-1	TGTGCCATCAGTGAGTCGGCGGGGGGATCCTACAATGAGCAGTTCTTC	CAISESAGGSYNEQFF
TRBV5-4	TRBD1	NA	TRBJ1-3	TGTGCCAGCAGCCCGGACAGGGCTGGAAACACCATATATTTT	CASSPDRAGNTIYF
TRBV5-1	NA	NA	TRBJ1-6	TGCGCCAGCAGCTCCGACAAGGTCGGGTCACCCCTCCACTTT	CASSSDKVGSPLHF
TRBV18	TRBD1	NA	TRBJ2-7	TGTGCCAGCTCACAACAGGGGGCATACCACTCCTACGAGCAGTACTTC	CASSQQGAYHSYEQYF
TRBV5-1	NA	NA	TRBJ2-2	TGCGCCAGCAGCTTGGGGTCATCTCAGAACACCGGGGAGCTGTTTTTT	CASSLGSSQNTGELFF
TRBV5-1	NA	once	TRBJ2-7	TGCGCCAGCAGCTTGGCAGGGACCGCGAACGAGCAGTACTTC	CASSLAGTANEQYF
TRBV19	NA	NA	TRBJ1-6	TGTGCCAGTAGTATGATGGCCAGGATAACTTCACCCCTCCACTTT	CASSMMARITSPLHF
TRBV7-8	NA	NA	TRBJ1-5	TGTGCCAGCAGCTTAGGAGGGGGAGGCAATCAGCCCCAGCATTTT	CASSLGGGGNQPQHF
TRBV4-1	NA	NA	TRBJ1-1	TGCGCCAGCAGCCAACAACAAGCTTTGAACACTGAAGCTTTCTTT	CASSQQQALNTEAFF
TRBV5-1	NA	once	TRBJ1-2	TGCGCCAGCAGTGACCCCGGGACTCTCTACACCTTC	CASSDPGTLYTF
TRBV25-1	NA	NA	TRBJ2-1	TGTGCCAGCAGTGAGTCCGGTGTAAGTGAGCAGTTCTTC	CASSESGVSEQFF
TRBV5-1	NA	NA	TRBJ2-7	TGCGCCAGCAGCTTAAGGCAGGGAGTAATCGACGAGCAGTACTTC	CASSLRQGVIDEQYF
TRBV6-4	TRBD1	NA	TRBJ1-5	TGTGCCAGCAGTGACCCACGAGGCAGGGGACAGGGTAGGAAGGCGAGGGGTCAGCCCCAGCATTTT	CASSDPRGRGQGRKARGQPQHF
TRBV12-2	NA	NA	TRBJ1-1	TGTGCAAGTCGCTTATTAAATTTAGGGAGGATGAACACTGAAGCTTTCTTT	CASRLLNLGRMNTEAFF
TRBV2	TRBD2	NA	TRBJ2-1	TGTGCCAGCAGTGGACTAGCTCAAGGTATCTACAATGAGCAGTTCTTC	CASSGLAQGIYNEQFF
TRBV5-6	TRBD1	NA	TRBJ1-2	TGTGCCAGCAGCTTGGGACAGGGGATTTATGACTACACCTTC	CASSLGQGIYDYTF
TRBV9	TRBD2	NA	TRBJ2-2	TGTGCCAGCAGCGTAGCCCGCGGGGGGGTCACCGGGGAGCTGTTTTTT	CASSVARGGVTGELFF
TRBV5-1	NA	NA	TRBJ2-2	TGCGCCAGCAGCACCAGACTCGGAGGGGCCGGGGAGCTGTTTTTT	CASSTRLGGAGELFF
TRBV5-6	TRBD2	NA	TRBJ2-2	TGTGCCAGCAGCTTATGGACTAGCGGTGCCGGGGAGCTGTTTTTT	CASSLWTSGAGELFF
TRBV10-2	NA	NA	TRBJ2-2	TGCGCCAGCAGTGGCGAAGGTATTACCGGGGAGCTGTTTTTT	CASSGEGITGELFF
TRBV11-1	NA	NA	TRBJ2-3	TGTGCCAGCAGCTCCTTAGACCCCAGGCAGGATACGCAGTATTTT	CASSSLDPRQDTQYF
TRBV4-3	NA	NA	TRBJ1-2	TGCGCCAGCAGCCCCCGTTGGAGCCGGGATAACTATGGCTACACCTTC	CASSPRWSRDNYGYTF
TRBV11-3	NA	NA	TRBJ2-7	TGTGCCAGCAGCTTAGCTGAGTCCGAGCAGTACTTC	CASSLAESEQYF
TRBV28	NA	NA	TRBJ1-2	TGTGCCAGCAGTTTAACGGGATACGGCTACACCTTC	CASSLTGYGYTF
TRBV7-3	TRBD1	NA	TRBJ2-1	TGTGCCAGCAGCCCCTGGCCGGGACAGGGGGCGAATGAGCAGTTCTTC	CASSPWPGQGANEQFF
TRBV10-3	TRBD1	NA	TRBJ2-1	TGTGCCATCAGTGCACCGGGACAGGGGGTACCGGAGCAGTTCTTC	CAISAPGQGVPEQFF
TRBV30	NA	NA	TRBJ1-5	TGTGCCTGGAGTGTGGGAGGGAGCAATCAGCCCCAGCATTTT	CAWSVGGSNQPQHF
TRBV7-2	NA	NA	TRBJ1-5	TGTGCCAGCAGCCCGGGGGGCAGGGGACACAATCAGCCCCAGCATTTT	CASSPGGRGHNQPQHF
TRBV5-4	TRBD1	NA	TRBJ1-2	TGTGCCAGCAGCTTGGGCGGGACAGGGGGACGAATAAACGGCTACACCTTC	CASSLGGTGGRINGYTF
TRBV2	TRBD1	few	TRBJ2-7	TGTGCGGGGACAGGTGCCTACGAGCAGTACTTC	CAGTGAYEQYF
TRBV10-3	TRBD2	NA	TRBJ2-1	TGTGCCATCAGTGACAGCGGGAGGGCCTCGTCCTACAATGAGCAGTTCTTC	CAISDSGRASSYNEQFF
TRBV6-5	NA	NA	TRBJ1-1	TGTGCCAGCAGTTTTAAGAAATCGAACACTGAAGCTTTCTTT	CASSFKKSNTEAFF
TRBV6-1	NA	once	TRBJ1-1	TGTGCCAGCAGTCTACAGGTCAGGAACACTGAAGCTTTCTTT	CASSLQVRNTEAFF
TRBV5-8	NA	NA	TRBJ2-5	TGTGCCAGCAGCGCACTTGCTTGGGAGACCCAGTACTTC	CASSALAWETQYF
TRBV13	TRBD2	NA	TRBJ2-1	TGTGCCAGCAGCTTATCACTAGCGGGAATGAATGAGCAGTTCTTC	CASSLSLAGMNEQFF
TRBV7-8	NA	once	TRBJ2-3	TGTGCCAGCAGCTACCCGAAGAACACAGATACGCAGTATTTT	CASSYPKNTDTQYF
TRBV12-1	NA	NA	TRBJ1-5	TGTGCCAGCAGCCCCCGACAGGATAGCAATCAGCCCCAGCATTTT	CASSPRQDSNQPQHF
TRBV7-2	TRBD2	NA	TRBJ2-5	TGTGCCAGCAGCTTAGCTTCCAGCGGGAGGGGCCAAGAGACCCAGTACTTC	CASSLASSGRGQETQYF
TRBV6-5	NA	NA	TRBJ2-3	TGTGCCAGCAGTTCCCCCGGCGGGGCGGTGACAGATACGCAGTATTTT	CASSSPGGAVTDTQYF
TRBV5-1	NA	NA	TRBJ1-2	TGCGCCAGCAGCTTGGGAGACAGGTTGTATGGCTACACCTTC	CASSLGDRLYGYTF
TRBV19	NA	once	TRBJ2-7	TGTGCCAGTAGTATAACGGGGACCGGCGAGCAGTACTTC	CASSITGTGEQYF
TRBV4-1	NA	NA	TRBJ2-7	TGCGCCAGCAGCCCTCCCGGGGGGCTGGACTACGAGCAGTACTTC	CASSPPGGLDYEQYF
TRBV5-1	NA	NA	TRBJ1-3	TGCGCCAGCAGCTTGGAGACCGCGGGAAACACCATATATTTT	CASSLETAGNTIYF
TRBV9	TRBD1	NA	TRBJ1-6	TGTGCCAGCAACCCTACAGGGGGCGGTTCACCCCTCCACTTT	CASNPTGGGSPLHF
TRBV10-2	NA	NA	TRBJ1-6	TGCGCCAGCAGTGTGGAGGGTCGGAATTCACCCCTCCACTTT	CASSVEGRNSPLHF
TRBV5-1	NA	NA	TRBJ2-2	TGCGCCAGCAGCTCGGGCATTTACACCGGGGAGCTGTTTTTT	CASSSGIYTGELFF
TRBV6-1	NA	NA	TRBJ2-2	TGTGCCAGCAGTGTGCTAGCGCCCCTTTATGTGGGGGAGCTGTTTTTT	CASSVLAPLYVGELFF
TRBV11-2	NA	NA	TRBJ2-3	TGTGCCAGCAGCAAAAGCGGACGCCGAGACACAGATACGCAGTATTTT	CASSKSGRRDTDTQYF
TRBV4-1	NA	NA	TRBJ2-7	TGCGCCAGCAGCCAAGGAAGCGGACCCTCGAGCCACGAGCAGTACTTC	CASSQGSGPSSHEQYF